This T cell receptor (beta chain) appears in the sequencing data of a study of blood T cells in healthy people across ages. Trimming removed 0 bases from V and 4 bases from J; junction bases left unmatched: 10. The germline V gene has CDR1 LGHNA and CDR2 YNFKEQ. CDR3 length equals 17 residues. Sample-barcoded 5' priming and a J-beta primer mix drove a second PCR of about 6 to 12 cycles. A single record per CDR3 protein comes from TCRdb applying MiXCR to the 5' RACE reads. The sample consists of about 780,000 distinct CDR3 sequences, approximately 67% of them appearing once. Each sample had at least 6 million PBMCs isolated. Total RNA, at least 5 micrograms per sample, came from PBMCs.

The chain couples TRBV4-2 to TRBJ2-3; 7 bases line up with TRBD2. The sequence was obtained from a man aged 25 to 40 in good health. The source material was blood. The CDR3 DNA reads TGTGCCAGCAGCCAAGATGATTGGACTAGTCGAGCAGATACGCAGTATTTT. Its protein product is CASSQDDWTSRADTQYF.